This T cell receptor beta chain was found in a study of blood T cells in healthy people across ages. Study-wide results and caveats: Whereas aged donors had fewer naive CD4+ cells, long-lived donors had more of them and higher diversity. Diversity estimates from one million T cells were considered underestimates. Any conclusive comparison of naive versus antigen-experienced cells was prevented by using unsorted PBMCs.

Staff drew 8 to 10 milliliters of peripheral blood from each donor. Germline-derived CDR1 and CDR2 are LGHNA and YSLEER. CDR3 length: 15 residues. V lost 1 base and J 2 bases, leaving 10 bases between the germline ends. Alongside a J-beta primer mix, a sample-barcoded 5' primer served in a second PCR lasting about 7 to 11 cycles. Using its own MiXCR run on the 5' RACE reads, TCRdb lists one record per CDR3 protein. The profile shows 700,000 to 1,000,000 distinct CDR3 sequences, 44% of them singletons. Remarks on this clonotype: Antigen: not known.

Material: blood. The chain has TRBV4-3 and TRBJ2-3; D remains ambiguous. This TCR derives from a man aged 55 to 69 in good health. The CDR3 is CASSQGMSDTDTQYF. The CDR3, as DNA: TGCGCCAGCAGCCAAGGGATGTCGGACACAGATACGCAGTATTTT.